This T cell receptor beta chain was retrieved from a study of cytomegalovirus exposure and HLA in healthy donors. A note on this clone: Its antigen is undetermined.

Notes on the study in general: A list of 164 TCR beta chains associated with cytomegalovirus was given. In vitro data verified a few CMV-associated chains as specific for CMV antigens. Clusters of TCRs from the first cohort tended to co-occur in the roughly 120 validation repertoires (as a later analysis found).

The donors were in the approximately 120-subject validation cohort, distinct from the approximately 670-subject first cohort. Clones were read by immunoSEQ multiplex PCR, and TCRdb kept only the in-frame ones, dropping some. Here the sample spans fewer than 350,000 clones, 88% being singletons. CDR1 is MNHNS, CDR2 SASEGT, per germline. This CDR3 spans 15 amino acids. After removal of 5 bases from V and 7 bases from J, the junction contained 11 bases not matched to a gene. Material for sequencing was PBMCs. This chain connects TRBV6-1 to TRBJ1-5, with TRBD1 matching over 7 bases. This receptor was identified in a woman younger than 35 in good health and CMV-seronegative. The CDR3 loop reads CASSTGGNRGQPQHF. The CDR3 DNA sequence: TGTGCCAGCAGTACCGGAGGGAACAGGGGCCAGCCCCAGCATTTT.